This T cell receptor beta chain was retrieved from a study of blood T cell repertoires in COVID-19 (TCRdb year 2020). Broadly, across the study: Samples covering the acute and convalescent phases of COVID-19 were provided by collaborators in the United States, Italy and Spain. The material from the prospective study consisted of cDNA or gDNA derived from T cells, B-cell-depleted T cells, or PBMCs. Where HLA class I and class II types were available, the types were taken from metadata supplied by the sample provider, not from assay-based typing. Samples came from the ongoing ImmuneRACE study (first 160 participants) plus 1,254 subjects from 6 global collaborators. The dataset comprised deeply sampled blood TCRbeta repertoires from subjects exposed to, actively infected with, or recovered from COVID-19. The repertoires were released in a freely available public database meant as a resource for research on the immune response to SARS-CoV-2. The sample metadata nearly always contained a de-identified subject ID, COVID-19 status, age in years and sex.

TCRbeta CDR3 regions were amplified from genomic DNA by means of the immunoSEQ Assay, a bias-controlled multiplex PCR. The paper's data handling went like this. Nucleated cell counts per sample were estimated from amplification of reference gene primers within the assay. To quantify the absolute abundance of each unique TCRbeta CDR3 rearrangement, sequence reads were collapsed and filtered. For each sample, productive Simpson clonality was calculated as the square root of Simpson's diversity index across productive rearrangements. TCRdb provides this immuneACCESS table in a form limited to in-frame rearrangements. Some clones are lacking; in checked studies, under half of them reflect an unresolved V gene, and why the rest are absent is not known. V and J calls and clone size are given by that table; D and trimming were obtained from the DNA. Counted in this sample were approximately 180,000 clones; roughly 88% of them appeared once. The ten biggest clones cover about 6.7% of the sample.

Results the study describes overall, beyond this receptor: Clinical and demographic metadata were provided uncurated, with the amount varying by source and participant.

Trimming takes 0 bases from V and 1 base from J, and the germline ends sit 19 bases apart. CDR1 MNHNS and CDR2 SASEGT were looked up in the germline V gene. The CDR3 numbers 18 residues from cysteine through phenylalanine. The entry retains the CDR3 DNA only, 54 bases that are in frame from base 1. Only a few counts were recorded for this clone. Its binding antigen is unknown. No base-level quality is on record; no much larger clone is a single base apart. One collaborating source in Seattle enrolled patients during active infection and followed them longitudinally through the course of disease. Whole blood was collected in K2EDTA tubes by collaborating institutions according to the institutions' own protocols. Collaborator samples were shipped for TCRbeta analysis as frozen whole blood, isolated PBMCs, or DNA extracted from either sample type.

The source is a woman aged 40-49 years with COVID-19, enrolled during active disease. The material sequenced was peripheral blood. The receptor chain draws on TRBV6-1 and TRBJ2-7; the best D guess is TRBD2, with 7 bases matching. In nucleotides, the sequence is TGTGCCAGCAGTGAAGCAGGGGGGGCTTGGGCTAGATCCTACGAGCAGTACTTC. Its translation reads: CASSEAGGAWARSYEQYF.